These 3 T cell receptor beta chains were all obtained from the same sample, sequenced in a study of T cells in localized non-small cell lung cancer. TCRdb's table, derived via immunoSEQ multiplex PCR, lists solely in-frame clones and lacks some. Of tens of thousands of clones listed, about 90% were seen once; the top ten hold 20% to 25%. The sequencing here drew on peripheral blood, taken before any cancer treatment. The receptor source for this set is a man aged 40-75 years with stage I squamous cell lung carcinoma.

The rearrangement links TRBV19 to TRBJ1-1; D ambiguous. The CDR3 runs 15 residues. The germline CDR1 and CDR2 sequences are LNHDA and SQIVND (reference sequence). V shed 4 bases and J shed 0 bases, with 12 bases lying between them. The CDR3, as DNA: TGTGCCAGTAGTAAGGCGCCGGCATTGAACACTGAAGCTTTCTTT. The encoded protein is CASSKAPALNTEAFF. Variable domain in full (rest from reference TRBV19 and TRBJ1-1): DGGITQSPKYLFRKEGQNVTLSCEQNLNHDAMYWYRQDPGQGLRLIYYSQIVNDFQKGDIAEGYSVSREKKESFPLTVTSAQKNPTAFYLCASSKAPALNTEAFFGQGTRLTVV.

This clone was picked up one time. This chain uses TRBV2 with TRBJ2-3; 15 nucleotides match TRBD2. The germline V gene has CDR1 SNHLY and CDR2 FYNNEI. The trim removed 7 bases at V and 3 bases at J, leaving 5 bases unmatched. The CDR3 is 16 amino acids. The CDR3 here is CASNSGTSGRTDTQYF. The DNA for the CDR3 is TGTGCCAGCAACTCCGGGACTAGCGGGAGGACAGATACGCAGTATTTT.

The chain employs TRBV25-1 and TRBJ1-2, with D uncertain. This CDR3 contains 13 residues. The germline gives CDR1 MGHDK, CDR2 SYGVNS. V was cut by 3 bases and J by 5 bases, with 10 bases left in between. The CDR3 DNA reads TGTGCCAGCAGTGATTCACGAGAGTATGGCTACACCTTC. Translated: CASSDSREYGYTF.